This T cell receptor beta chain was recorded in a study of blood T cell repertoires in COVID-19. For the study at large: Spain, Italy and the United States supplied samples that represented acute and convalescent COVID-19. T cells, B-cell-depleted T cells, or PBMCs supplied cDNA or gDNA.

As processed by the authors: Counts of nucleated cells, estimated from reference gene primer amplification, were obtained. The method was immunoSEQ multiplex PCR; TCRdb's version includes in-frame clones alone and lacks a portion of them. V, J and clone size derive from that table, while D and trimming were established from the DNA sequence. Of about 230,000 clones listed, roughly 86% are singletons. The J segment lost 9 bases and the V segment lost 0 bases, leaving 3 bases of the junction unmatched. Germline V gene lookup returns CDR1 SGDLS and CDR2 YYNGEE. The CDR3 spans 13 residues. Participant ages covered about 18 to 89 years across around 25 US areas.

This receptor was identified in a woman aged 25 to 39 with acute COVID-19. The chain links TRBV9 to TRBJ2-1; 7 nucleotides match TRBD1. Input material: PBMCs or T cells enriched from blood (not recorded which). The CDR3 is CASSVVGGVEQFF. As DNA, the CDR3 is TGTGCCAGCAGCGTAGTAGGGGGCGTTGAGCAGTTCTTC.